This TCR beta chain was retrieved from a study of monozygotic twins with cystic fibrosis. Study outcomes and limitations: Low clonality (median roughly 0.0099) suggested a mostly naive repertoire. Age, concordance and disease severity did not associate with shared CDR3 numbers.

Produced via immunoSEQ multiplex PCR; TCRdb's table is partial and in-frame only. The sample lists some 32,000 clones, about 92% occurring once. Turning to this clone: Antigen unknown.

The sample consisted of blood. The sequence was obtained from a girl aged 2-10 years with cystic fibrosis.

CDR3 coding DNA: TGTGCCAGCAGCTTGGCAGGGGGGGGCACAGATACGCAGTATTTT. It yields the protein CASSLAGGGTDTQYF. The V gene is TRBV5-6, the J gene TRBJ2-3; D might be TRBD1 or TRBD2, each matching 7 bases. Looked up from germline, CDR1 is SGHDT and CDR2 is YYEEEE. The CDR3 consists of 15 residues. V gave up 0 bases and J gave up 1 base, with 9 bases separating them.